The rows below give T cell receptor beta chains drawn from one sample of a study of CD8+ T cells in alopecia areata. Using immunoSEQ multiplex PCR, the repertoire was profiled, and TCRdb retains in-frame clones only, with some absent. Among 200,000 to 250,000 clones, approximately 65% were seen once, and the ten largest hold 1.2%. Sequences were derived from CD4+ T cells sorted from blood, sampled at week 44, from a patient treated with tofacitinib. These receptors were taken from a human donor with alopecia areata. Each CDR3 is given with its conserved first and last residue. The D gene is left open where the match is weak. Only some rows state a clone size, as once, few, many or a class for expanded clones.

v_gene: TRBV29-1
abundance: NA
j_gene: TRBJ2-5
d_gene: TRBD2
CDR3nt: TGCAGCGTTGAAGGCAGGACTAGCCGCCAGTACTTC
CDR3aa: CSVEGRTSRQYF

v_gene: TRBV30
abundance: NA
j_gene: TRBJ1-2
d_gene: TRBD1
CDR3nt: TGTGCCTGGAGTGTAACCAGAACTCGGGACAGGGAGGTTGGCTACACCTTC
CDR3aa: CAWSVTRTRDREVGYTF

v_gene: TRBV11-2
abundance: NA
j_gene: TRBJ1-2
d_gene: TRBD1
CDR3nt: TGTGCCAGCAGCATGGGACAGGGGGCAGATAACTATGGCTACACCTTC
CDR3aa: CASSMGQGADNYGYTF

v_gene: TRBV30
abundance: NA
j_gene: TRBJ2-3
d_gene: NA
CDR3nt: TGTGCCTGGAGTCTGAACACAGATACGCAGTATTTT
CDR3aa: CAWSLNTDTQYF

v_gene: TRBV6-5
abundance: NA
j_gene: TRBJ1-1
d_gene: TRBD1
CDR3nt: TGTGCCAGCAGATACGACAGGGTGGCTGAAGCTTTCTTT
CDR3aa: CASRYDRVAEAFF

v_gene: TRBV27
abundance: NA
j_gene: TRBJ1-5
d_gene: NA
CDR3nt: TGTGCCAGCAGTCCTCAGGGTGCTCGGGGCAATCAGCCCCAGCATTTT
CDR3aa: CASSPQGARGNQPQHF

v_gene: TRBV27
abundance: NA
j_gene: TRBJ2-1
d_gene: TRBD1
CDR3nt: TGTGCCAGCAGAGTTCCGGGACAGGCGGCCGGGAGCTCCTACAATGAGCAGTTCTTC
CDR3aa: CASRVPGQAAGSSYNEQFF

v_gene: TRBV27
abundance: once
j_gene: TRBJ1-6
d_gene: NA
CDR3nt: TGTGCCAGCAGTTTAACCTCGAAACAGGCTAATTCACCCCTCCACTTT
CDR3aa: CASSLTSKQANSPLHF

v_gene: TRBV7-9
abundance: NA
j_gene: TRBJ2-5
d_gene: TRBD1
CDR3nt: TGTGCCAGCAGCTTAGACAGGGGAGAGACCCAGTACTTC
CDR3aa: CASSLDRGETQYF

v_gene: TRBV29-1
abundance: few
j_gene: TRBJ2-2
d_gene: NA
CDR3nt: TGCAGCGTTGAAGGACTCACCGGGGAGCTGTTTTTT
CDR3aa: CSVEGLTGELFF

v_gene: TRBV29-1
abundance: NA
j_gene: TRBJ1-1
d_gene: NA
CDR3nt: TGCAGCGTTCGGGCGGGCCTCGAAGCTTTCTTT
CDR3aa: CSVRAGLEAFF

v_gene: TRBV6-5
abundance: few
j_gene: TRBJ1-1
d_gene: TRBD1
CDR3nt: TGTGCCAGCAGTTACTCGGGACAGGGGCGAGCTTTCTTT
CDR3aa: CASSYSGQGRAFF

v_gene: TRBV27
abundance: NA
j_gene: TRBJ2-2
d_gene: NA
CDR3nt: TGTGCCAGCAGCCGAACAGGGTTAATTAGCGACTACTCGCCTAACGGGGAGCTGTTTTTT
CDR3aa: CASSRTGLISDYSPNGELFF

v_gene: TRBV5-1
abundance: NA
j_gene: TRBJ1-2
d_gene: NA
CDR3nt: TGCGCCAGCAGCTCCGGGGAGCTTCTTAACTATGGCTACACCTTC
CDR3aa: CASSSGELLNYGYTF

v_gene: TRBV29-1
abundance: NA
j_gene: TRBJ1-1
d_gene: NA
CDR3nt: TGCAGCGTTGTGGGTGGGAATTTTGAAGCTTTCTTT
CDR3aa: CSVVGGNFEAFF

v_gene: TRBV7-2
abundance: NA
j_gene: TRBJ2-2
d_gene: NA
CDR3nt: TGTGCCAGCAGCTTCCCCACCGGGGAGCTGTTTTTT
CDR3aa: CASSFPTGELFF

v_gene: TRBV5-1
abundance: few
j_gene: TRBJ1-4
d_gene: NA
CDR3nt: TGCGCCAGCTCGGAGAGTTGGAATGAAAAACTGTTTTTT
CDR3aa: CASSESWNEKLFF

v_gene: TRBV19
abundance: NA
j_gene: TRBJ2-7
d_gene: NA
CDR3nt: TGTGCCAGTAGTCTCTCTATCGGTAGCCGCGAGCAGTACTTC
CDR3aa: CASSLSIGSREQYF

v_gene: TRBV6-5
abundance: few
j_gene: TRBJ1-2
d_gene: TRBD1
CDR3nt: TGTGCCAGCAGTTACCGACAGGGCTATGGCTACACCTTC
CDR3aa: CASSYRQGYGYTF

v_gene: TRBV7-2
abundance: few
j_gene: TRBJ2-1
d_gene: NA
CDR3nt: TGTGCCAGCACCCCGGAGGGGGGGGCTTACAATGAGCAGTTCTTC
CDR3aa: CASTPEGGAYNEQFF

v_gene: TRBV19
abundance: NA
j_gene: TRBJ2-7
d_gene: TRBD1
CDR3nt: TGTGCCTCCAGCGGACAGGGCTACGAGCAGTACTTC
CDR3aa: CASSGQGYEQYF

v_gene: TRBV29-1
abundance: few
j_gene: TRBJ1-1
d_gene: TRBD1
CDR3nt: TGCAGCGTGGGGAAGACAGGGAACCCTGAAGCTTTCTTT
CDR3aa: CSVGKTGNPEAFF

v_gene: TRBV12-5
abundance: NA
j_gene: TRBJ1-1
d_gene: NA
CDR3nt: TGTGCTAGTGGAGCGAGGGTTTCGGGGAACACTGAAGCTTTCTTT
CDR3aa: CASGARVSGNTEAFF

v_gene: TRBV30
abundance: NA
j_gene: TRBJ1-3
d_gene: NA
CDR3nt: TGTGCCTGGACCTCTGGCGGAAACACCATATATTTT
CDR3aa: CAWTSGGNTIYF

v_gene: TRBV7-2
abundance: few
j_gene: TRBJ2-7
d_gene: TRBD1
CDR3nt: TGTGCCAGCAGTCCGACGGGGACAGGGCTCTACGAGCAGTACTTC
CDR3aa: CASSPTGTGLYEQYF

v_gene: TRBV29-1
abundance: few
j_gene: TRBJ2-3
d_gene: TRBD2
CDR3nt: TGCAGCGTTGCGGGACTAGCCGCAGATACGCAGTATTTT
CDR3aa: CSVAGLAADTQYF

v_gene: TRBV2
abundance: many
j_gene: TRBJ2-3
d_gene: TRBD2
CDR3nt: TGTGCCATGATTTTAGCGGGGGAGCGCACAGATACGCAGTATTTT
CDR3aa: CAMILAGERTDTQYF

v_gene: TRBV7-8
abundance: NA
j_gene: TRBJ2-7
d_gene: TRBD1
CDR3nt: TGTGCCAGCAGCCGGACAGGGAACGGCGAGCAGTACTTC
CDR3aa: CASSRTGNGEQYF

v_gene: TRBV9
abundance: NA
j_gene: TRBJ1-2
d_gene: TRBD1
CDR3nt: TGTGCCAGCAGCGAGACGACAGGGCTCCAAGGCTACACCTTC
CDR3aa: CASSETTGLQGYTF

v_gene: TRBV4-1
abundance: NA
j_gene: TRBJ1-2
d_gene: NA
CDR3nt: TGCGCCAGCAGTTCGCCGGAGGGTGGAAGCTACACCTTC
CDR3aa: CASSSPEGGSYTF

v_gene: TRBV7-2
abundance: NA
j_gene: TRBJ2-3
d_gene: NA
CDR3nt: TGTGCCAGCACCCCGCGAGGCACAGATACGCAGTATTTT
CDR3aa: CASTPRGTDTQYF

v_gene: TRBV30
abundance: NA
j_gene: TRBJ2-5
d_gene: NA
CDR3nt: TGTGCCTGGCGACCGGGACTGCAAGAGACCCAGTACTTC
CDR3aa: CAWRPGLQETQYF

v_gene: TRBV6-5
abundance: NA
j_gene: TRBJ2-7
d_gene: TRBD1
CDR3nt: TGTGCCAGCAGTTCATCGGACAGGTCCGAGCAGTACTTC
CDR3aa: CASSSSDRSEQYF

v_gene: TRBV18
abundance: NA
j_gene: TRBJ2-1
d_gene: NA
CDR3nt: TGTGCCAGCTCACCACCGGACCGGAACAATGAGCAGTTCTTC
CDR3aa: CASSPPDRNNEQFF

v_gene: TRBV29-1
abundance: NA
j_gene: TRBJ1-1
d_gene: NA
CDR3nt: TGCAGCGTTGACAGGGAAAGAACTGAGGCTTTCTTT
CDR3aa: CSVDRERTEAFF

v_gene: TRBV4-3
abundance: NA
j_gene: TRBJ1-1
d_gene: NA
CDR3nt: TGCGCCAGCAGCCAAGAATCTGGGGTCGGGTGGACTGAAGCTTTCTTT
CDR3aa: CASSQESGVGWTEAFF

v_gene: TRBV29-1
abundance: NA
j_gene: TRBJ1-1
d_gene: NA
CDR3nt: TGCAGCGTTGGGGTCCAGATGAACACTGAAGCTTTCTTT
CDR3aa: CSVGVQMNTEAFF

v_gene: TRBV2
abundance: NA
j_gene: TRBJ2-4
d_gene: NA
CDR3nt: TGTGCCAGCAGGAGGGAACTAGCCAAAAACATTCAGTACTTC
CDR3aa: CASRRELAKNIQYF

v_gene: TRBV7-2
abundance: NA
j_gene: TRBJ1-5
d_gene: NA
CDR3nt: TGTGCCAGCAGCTTTAAGGGAGATCAGCCCCAGCATTTT
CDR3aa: CASSFKGDQPQHF

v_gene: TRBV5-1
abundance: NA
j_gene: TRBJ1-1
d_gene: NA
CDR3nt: TGCGCCAGCAGCCCCGACCTTAGCAGGAACACTGAAGCTTTCTTT
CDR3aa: CASSPDLSRNTEAFF

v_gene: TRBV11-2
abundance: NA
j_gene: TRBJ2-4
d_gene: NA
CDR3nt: TGTGCCAGCAGCTTTGGAGTAGCCAAAAACATTCAGTACTTC
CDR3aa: CASSFGVAKNIQYF